The clone carrying this T cell receptor beta chain was detected ten times or more. The data are from a study of regulatory T cells in long-lasting Graves disease. Specified time point: newly diagnosed GD, antithyroid drugs for less than 3 months. PBMC-derived RNA was used for the TCR library. Construction of the TCR beta libraries employed iRepertoire HTBI primers in conjunction with Arm-PCR of CDR3 regions. In TCRdb, the multiplex PCR reads were re-called with MiXCR into one record per CDR3 protein. The profile covers hundreds of thousands of distinct CDR3 sequences, with 12% appearing a single time and over 7% taken by the ten largest. Trimming removed 1 base from V and 1 base from J, with 10 bases in between. This CDR3 comprises 15 residues. Germline assignment: CDR1 SGHNT and CDR2 YENEEA. These same data were also listed under a study on T cells in Graves' hyperthyroidism and ophthalmopathy. That investigation notes: Patients were excluded for uncontrolled infection, other autoimmune disease, pregnancy or lactation. Diagnoses were made from clinical symptoms, serum measures (thyroxine and TRAb), thyroid ultrasound and orbital computed tomography. A 13 V-J signature model discriminated ophthalmopathy versus stable hyperthyroidism.

V gene TRBV11-3 combines with J gene TRBJ1-1; possibly TRBD1 for D (6 bases). The sequencing used peripheral blood mononuclear cells (PBMCs), collected at new diagnosis, from a patient treated with antithyroid drugs. This TCR was sampled from a woman younger than 45 with Graves disease. The CDR3 is CASSLVTGANTEAFF. In nucleotides, the CDR3 is TGTGCCAGCAGCTTAGTCACGGGGGCGAACACTGAAGCTTTCTTT.